The T cell receptor beta chain described here comes from a study of blood T cell repertoires in COVID-19. At the level of the study: The cDNA or gDNA used as material had been derived from T cells, B-cell-depleted T cells, or PBMCs.

TCRdb's copy holds only in-frame clones and misses some; the assay was immunoSEQ multiplex PCR. The sample contains about 350,000 clones, more than 70% of which appear only once. This receptor was taken from a woman aged 70-85 years with COVID-19, enrolled during active disease. Sequenced material: peripheral blood.

The CDR3 bases are TGCGCCAGCAGCCAAGATCGGGGAGGTGGGGCCAACGTCCTGACTTTC. It yields the protein CASSQDRGGGANVLTF. V and J are TRBV4-3 and TRBJ2-6; D might be TRBD2 (6 bases). The CDR3 totals 16 residues. From germline, CDR1 is LGHNA and CDR2 YSLEER. V was shortened by 0 bases and J by 3 bases, with 9 bases between the two germline ends.